Listed below are T cell receptor beta chains from one sample, sequenced in a study of cytomegalovirus exposure and HLA in healthy donors. Clones were read by immunoSEQ multiplex PCR, and TCRdb kept only the in-frame ones, dropping some. The sample records about 150,000 clones, about 85% being singletons. Sequences were obtained from PBMCs. Receptors were obtained from a human donor in good health. The CDR3 runs from the conserved cysteine through the conserved F or W. The D gene is left open where the match is weak. Clone size appears in some rows only: once, few, many, or a class for an expanded clone.

v_call,clone_size,j_call,d_call,cdr3_aa,cdr3_nt
TRBV27,.,TRBJ2-1,TRBD2,CASRWTSGYNEQFF,TGTGCCAGCAGGTGGACTAGCGGATACAATGAGCAGTTCTTC
TRBV19,.,TRBJ1-1,TRBD1,CASSIHPTGMNTEAFF,TGTGCCAGTAGTATCCATCCGACAGGGATGAACACTGAAGCTTTCTTT
TRBV11-2,.,TRBJ2-7,TRBD2,CASSLMGGGPYEQYF,TGTGCCAGCAGCTTAATGGGCGGGGGACCCTACGAGCAGTACTTC
TRBV5-1,.,TRBJ1-1,.,CASSLLAEASTEAFF,TGCGCCAGCAGCTTGCTCGCGGAGGCGAGCACTGAAGCTTTCTTT
TRBV2,.,TRBJ1-5,.,CASTRSGNQPQHF,TGTGCCAGCACAAGAAGCGGCAATCAGCCCCAGCATTTT
TRBV4-1,.,TRBJ1-3,TRBD1,CASSQDGDRGVLSGNTIYF,TGCGCCAGCAGCCAAGATGGGGACAGGGGAGTTCTCTCTGGAAACACCATATATTTT
TRBV23-1,.,TRBJ1-2,TRBD1,CASLQPLKGASRPGYTF,TGCGCCAGCCTTCAACCATTAAAGGGGGCCAGCCGTCCCGGCTACACCTTC
TRBV7-2,.,TRBJ2-4,.,CASSLSRRGKNIQYF,TGTGCCAGCAGCTTGAGCCGGAGGGGCAAAAACATTCAGTACTTC
TRBV27,.,TRBJ2-2,.,CASSLFSGNTGELFF,TGTGCCAGCAGTTTATTTAGCGGGAACACCGGGGAGCTGTTTTTT
TRBV2,.,TRBJ1-6,TRBD1,CASSGDRPNSPLHF,TGTGCCAGCAGTGGGGACAGACCGAATTCACCCCTCCACTTT
TRBV14,.,TRBJ2-1,.,CASRNRENEQFF,TGTGCCAGCAGAAACAGGGAGAATGAGCAGTTCTTC
TRBV10-2,once,TRBJ1-5,.,CASSEPGSNQPQHF,TGCGCCAGCAGTGAACCAGGAAGCAATCAGCCCCAGCATTTT
TRBV27,.,TRBJ2-7,TRBD2,CASSFTGLAGGEQYF,TGTGCCAGCAGTTTCACGGGACTAGCGGGTGGCGAGCAGTACTTC
TRBV7-7,.,TRBJ1-1,.,CASSGGAETEAFF,TGTGCCAGCAGCGGAGGGGCGGAAACTGAAGCTTTCTTT
TRBV4-1,.,TRBJ1-2,TRBD1,CASSSPGGRNYGYTF,TGCGCCAGCAGCTCACCAGGGGGCAGGAACTATGGCTACACCTTC
TRBV29-1,.,TRBJ2-1,TRBD2,CTARLAGGNEQFF,TGCACCGCAAGACTAGCGGGAGGCAATGAGCAGTTCTTC
TRBV6-1,once,TRBJ2-5,.,CASSDGQPQYF,TGTGCCAGCAGTGACGGACAACCCCAGTACTTC
TRBV7-2,.,TRBJ1-5,.,CASSRVSFDQPQHF,TGTGCCAGCAGCCGGGTGTCATTTGATCAGCCCCAGCATTTT
TRBV28,.,TRBJ2-7,.,CASRDTGIKQYF,TGTGCCAGCAGGGATACAGGGATTAAGCAGTACTTC
TRBV6-5,.,TRBJ2-7,.,CASSYSNFYEQYF,TGTGCCAGCAGTTACTCGAATTTCTACGAGCAGTACTTC
TRBV19,few,TRBJ1-1,.,CASSTPGHGLIMNTEAFF,TGTGCCAGTAGTACCCCAGGACACGGCCTCATTATGAACACTGAAGCTTTCTTT
TRBV5-1,.,TRBJ2-1,TRBD2,CASSLGGGDNEQFF,TGCGCCAGCAGCCTGGGCGGGGGGGACAATGAGCAGTTCTTC
TRBV7-9,.,TRBJ2-2,TRBD1,CASSSNSVPGQGTTGELFF,TGTGCCAGCAGCTCTAACTCCGTCCCGGGACAGGGCACCACCGGGGAGCTGTTTTTT
TRBV28,.,TRBJ2-1,TRBD2,CASSSYGGANYNEQFF,TGTGCCAGCAGCTCCTACGGGGGGGCAAACTACAATGAGCAGTTCTTC
TRBV19,few,TRBJ1-2,.,CASSIRTVGSNYGYTF,TGTGCCAGTAGTATCCGAACTGTCGGGTCGAACTATGGCTACACCTTC
TRBV5-4,.,TRBJ2-7,TRBD2,CASSSGLAGVVDEQYF,TGTGCCAGCAGCTCCGGACTAGCGGGGGTTGTCGACGAGCAGTACTTC
TRBV7-3,few,TRBJ2-2,.,CASSGDERAGELFF,TGTGCCAGCAGCGGAGACGAGCGTGCCGGGGAGCTGTTTTTT
TRBV6-6,once,TRBJ2-5,.,CASSYKETQYF,TGTGCCAGCAGCTATAAGGAGACCCAGTACTTC
TRBV5-1,.,TRBJ2-7,TRBD2,CASSPGVAGGRDEQYF,TGCGCCAGCAGCCCGGGGGTAGCGGGAGGACGAGACGAGCAGTACTTC
TRBV6-1,.,TRBJ1-5,.,CASSEATVLGYSNQPQHF,TGTGCCAGCAGTGAAGCTACTGTATTGGGCTATAGCAATCAGCCCCAGCATTTT
TRBV5-1,.,TRBJ1-1,.,CASSRESGLTEAFF,TGCGCCAGCAGCCGTGAATCAGGGCTCACTGAAGCTTTCTTT
TRBV15,.,TRBJ2-4,.,CATSRISLELAKNIQYF,TGTGCCACCAGCAGAATATCGTTGGAGTTAGCCAAAAACATTCAGTACTTC
TRBV10-1,.,TRBJ2-7,.,CASSPGQIYEQYF,TGCGCCAGCAGCCCCGGACAAATCTACGAGCAGTACTTC
TRBV4-2,.,TRBJ2-3,TRBD2,CASSLAGSTDTQYF,TGTGCCAGCAGCCTAGCGGGTAGCACGGATACGCAGTATTTT
TRBV7-9,.,TRBJ2-1,.,CASSAGTTYNEQFF,TGTGCCAGCAGCGCGGGGACCACCTACAATGAGCAGTTCTTC
TRBV29-1,.,TRBJ1-6,.,CSVRSSYNSPLHF,TGCAGCGTCCGGAGCTCCTATAATTCACCCCTCCACTTT
TRBV7-9,.,TRBJ2-1,.,CASSLAGLGYNEQFF,TGTGCCAGCAGCTTAGCAGGTCTAGGCTACAATGAGCAGTTCTTC
TRBV7-9,.,TRBJ2-1,.,CASSLDLGSLFRAYNEQFF,TGTGCCAGCAGCTTAGATTTGGGTTCCCTCTTCCGGGCCTACAATGAGCAGTTCTTC
TRBV5-1,once,TRBJ2-1,TRBD2,CASSPTGLATKSSYNEQFF,TGCGCCAGCAGCCCGACGGGACTAGCGACGAAAAGCTCCTACAATGAGCAGTTCTTC
TRBV5-1,once,TRBJ2-3,.,CASSLASLSTDTQYF,TGCGCCAGCAGCTTGGCGAGCCTTAGCACAGATACGCAGTATTTT
TRBV30,.,TRBJ1-2,.,CAWSVGGRYGYTF,TGTGCCTGGAGTGTAGGGGGTCGTTATGGCTACACCTTC
TRBV2,.,TRBJ1-2,TRBD1,CASSRDRTYGYTF,TGTGCCAGCAGTAGGGACAGGACATATGGCTACACCTTC
TRBV4-3,.,TRBJ2-7,.,CASSQGASSSYEQYF,TGCGCCAGCAGCCAAGGAGCTAGCAGCAGCTACGAGCAGTACTTC
TRBV29-1,.,TRBJ1-4,.,CSVQENEKLFF,TGCAGCGTACAAGAAAATGAAAAACTGTTTTTT
TRBV6-1,few,TRBJ1-2,.,CASSEAPGGVYGYTF,TGTGCCAGCAGTGAAGCGCCGGGGGGCGTCTATGGCTACACCTTC
TRBV6-6,.,TRBJ2-1,TRBD2,CASIDGGRAYNEQFF,TGTGCCAGCATCGACGGCGGGAGGGCCTACAATGAGCAGTTCTTC
TRBV10-3,.,TRBJ2-7,TRBD2,CAISDGLAGLSYEQYF,TGTGCCATCAGTGATGGATTAGCGGGTTTGTCCTACGAGCAGTACTTC
TRBV29-1,.,TRBJ1-1,.,CSVLRPLNGGAFF,TGCAGCGTTTTAAGGCCGCTGAATGGAGGAGCTTTCTTT
TRBV4-1,.,TRBJ1-2,TRBD1,CASSHVSLIQGDYGYTF,TGCGCCAGCAGCCATGTATCCCTGATACAGGGGGACTATGGCTACACCTTC
TRBV6-5,.,TRBJ1-5,.,CASSYSNRVQPQHF,TGTGCCAGCAGTTACTCTAACCGAGTCCAGCCCCAGCATTTT
TRBV7-9,.,TRBJ1-1,TRBD1,CASSLRGGTGRTEAFF,TGTGCCAGCAGCTTAAGGGGAGGGACAGGGAGAACTGAAGCTTTCTTT